This TCR beta chain was observed in a study of beta chain features in type 1 diabetes. This clone was counted only a few times. Its specificity is unknown. Reverse transcription of all isolated RNA meant that expressed TCRB transcripts were sequenced. Assay used: immunoSEQ multiplex PCR; TCRdb lists only in-frame clones, some missing. Of over 150,000 clones detected, roughly an eighth appear once; the ten largest clones hold approximately 0.62%. Germline V gives CDR1 KGHSH, CDR2 LQKENI. Unmatched junction bases numbered 3, after V lost 4 bases and J lost 3 bases. There are 14 residues in the CDR3. Whole-study findings and limits: TCRB repertoires of naive, central memory and Treg cells appeared more similar among patients than among healthy donors.

The source material was central memory CD4+ T cells from blood. The TCR sequence derives from a woman aged 18-29 years in good health. The J gene is TRBJ1-3, the V gene TRBV18; TRBD1 matches at 7 bases. CDR3 protein: CASSLDRSGNTIYF. The CDR3 nucleotides are TGTGCCAGCTCACTGGACAGGAGTGGAAACACCATATATTTT.